Below, one TCR beta chain is given with its context. Its target is not known. The entry originates in a study of CD4+ T cells in melanoma. The study's findings and limits: A reported correlation linked neoantigen-specific CD4+ T cells to CD8+, macrophage and B cell function. Neoantigen-specific CD4+ T cells in melanoma reportedly had diverse differentiation states.

The germline CDR1 and CDR2 sequences are KGHDR and SFDVKD. V lost 3 bases and J lost 6, with 10 bases in between. The CDR3 runs to 13 residues. Assay used: immunoSEQ multiplex PCR; TCRdb lists only in-frame clones, some missing. This sample has under 5,000 clones, with roughly two thirds found just once. The sample taken for sequencing was cells from a culture (not recorded whether cultured in vitro). The clonotype was recovered from a human donor with melanoma. The chain couples TRBV24-1 to TRBJ1-1; D possibly corresponds to TRBD1 (5 bases). This CDR3 reads CATSDNRGAEAFF. The CDR3 DNA follows: TGTGCCACCAGTGATAACCGGGGGGCTGAAGCTTTCTTT.